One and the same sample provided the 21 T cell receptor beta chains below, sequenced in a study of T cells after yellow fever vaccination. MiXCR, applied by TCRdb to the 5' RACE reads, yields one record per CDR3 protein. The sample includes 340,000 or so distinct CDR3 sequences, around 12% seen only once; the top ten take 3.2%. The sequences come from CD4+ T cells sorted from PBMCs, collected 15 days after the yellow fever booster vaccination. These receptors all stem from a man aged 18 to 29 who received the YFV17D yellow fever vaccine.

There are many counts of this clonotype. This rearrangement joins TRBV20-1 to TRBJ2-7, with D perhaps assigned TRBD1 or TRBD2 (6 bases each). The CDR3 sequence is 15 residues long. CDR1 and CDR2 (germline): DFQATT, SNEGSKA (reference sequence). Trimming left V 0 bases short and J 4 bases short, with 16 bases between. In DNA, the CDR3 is TGCAGTGCTAGAGATTTTTCGGGGGCTGCGTACGAGCAGTACTTC. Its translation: CSARDFSGAAYEQYF.

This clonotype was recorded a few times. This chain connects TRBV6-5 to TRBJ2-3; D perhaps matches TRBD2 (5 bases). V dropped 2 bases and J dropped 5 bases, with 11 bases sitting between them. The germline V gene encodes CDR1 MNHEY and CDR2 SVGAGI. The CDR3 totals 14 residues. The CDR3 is CASSYTLAGDTQYF. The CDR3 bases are TGTGCCAGCAGTTACACCCTAGCTGGAGATACGCAGTATTTT.

CDR3 coding DNA: TGTGCCAGCAGTCGTCAGGGACTTCAGGGGCAGTACGTC. Translation: CASSRQGLQGQYV. The V call is TRBV6-6, the J call TRBJ2-7; D is perhaps TRBD2 (6 bases). Germline loops: CDR1 MNHNY, CDR2 SVGAGI (reference sequence). V lost 5 bases and J 9 bases, leaving 17 bases between the germline ends. The length of the CDR3 is 13 residues.

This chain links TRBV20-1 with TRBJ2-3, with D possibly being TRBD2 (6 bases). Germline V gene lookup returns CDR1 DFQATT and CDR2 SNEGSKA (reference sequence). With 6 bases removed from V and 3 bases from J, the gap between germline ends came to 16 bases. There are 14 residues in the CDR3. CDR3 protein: CSAALLGGTDTQYF. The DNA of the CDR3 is TGCAGTGCCGCCCTCCTAGGAGGGACAGATACGCAGTATTTT.

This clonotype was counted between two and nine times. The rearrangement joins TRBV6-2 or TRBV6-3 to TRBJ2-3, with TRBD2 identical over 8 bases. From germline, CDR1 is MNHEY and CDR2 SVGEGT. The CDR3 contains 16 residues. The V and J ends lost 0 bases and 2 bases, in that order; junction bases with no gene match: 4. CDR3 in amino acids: CASSYSPSGLTDTQYF. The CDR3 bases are TGTGCCAGCAGTTACTCGCCTAGCGGGCTCACAGATACGCAGTATTTT.

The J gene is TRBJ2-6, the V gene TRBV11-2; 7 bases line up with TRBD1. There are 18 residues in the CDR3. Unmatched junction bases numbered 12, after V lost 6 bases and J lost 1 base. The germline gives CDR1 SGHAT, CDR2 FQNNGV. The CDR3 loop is CASSSSPGQLSGANVLTF. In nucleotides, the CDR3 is TGTGCCAGCAGTTCTAGCCCGGGACAGCTTTCTGGGGCCAACGTCCTGACTTTC.

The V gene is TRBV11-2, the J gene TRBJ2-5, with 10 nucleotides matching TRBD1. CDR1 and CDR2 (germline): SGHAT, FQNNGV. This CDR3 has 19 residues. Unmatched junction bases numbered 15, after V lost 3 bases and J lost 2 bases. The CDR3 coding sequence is TGTGCCAGCAGCTTCTCCGGGACAGGGGAAGGGAGGGTACAAGAGACCCAGTACTTC. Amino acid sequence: CASSFSGTGEGRVQETQYF.

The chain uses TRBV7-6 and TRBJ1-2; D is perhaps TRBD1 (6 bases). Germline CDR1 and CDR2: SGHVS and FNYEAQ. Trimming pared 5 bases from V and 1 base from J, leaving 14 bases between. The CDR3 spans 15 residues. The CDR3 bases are TGTGCCAGCAGCCAAGGGTCAGGGGTTAACTATGGCTACACCTTC. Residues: CASSQGSGVNYGYTF.

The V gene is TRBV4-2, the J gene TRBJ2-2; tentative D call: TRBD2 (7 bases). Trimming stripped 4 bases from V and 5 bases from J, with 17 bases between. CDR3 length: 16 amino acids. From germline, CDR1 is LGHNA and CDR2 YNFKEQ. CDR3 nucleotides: TGTGCCAGCAGCCCCTCGGGGGGCGGCGGTACCGGGGAGCTGTTTTTT. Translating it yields CASSPSGGGGTGELFF.

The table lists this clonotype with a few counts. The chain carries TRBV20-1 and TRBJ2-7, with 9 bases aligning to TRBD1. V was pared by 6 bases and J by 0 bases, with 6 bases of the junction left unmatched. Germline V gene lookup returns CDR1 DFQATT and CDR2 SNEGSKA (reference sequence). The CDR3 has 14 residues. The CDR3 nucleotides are TGCAGTGCCGAAGACAGGGGGAGCTCCTACGAGCAGTACGTC. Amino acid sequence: CSAEDRGSSYEQYV.

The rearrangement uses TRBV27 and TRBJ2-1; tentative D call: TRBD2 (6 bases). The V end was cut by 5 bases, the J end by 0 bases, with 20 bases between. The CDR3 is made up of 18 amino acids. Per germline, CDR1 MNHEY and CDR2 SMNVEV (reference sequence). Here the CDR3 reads CASSAIAVGSSSYNEQFF. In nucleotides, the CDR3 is TGTGCCAGCAGTGCTATAGCGGTAGGGTCTAGCTCCTACAATGAGCAGTTCTTC.

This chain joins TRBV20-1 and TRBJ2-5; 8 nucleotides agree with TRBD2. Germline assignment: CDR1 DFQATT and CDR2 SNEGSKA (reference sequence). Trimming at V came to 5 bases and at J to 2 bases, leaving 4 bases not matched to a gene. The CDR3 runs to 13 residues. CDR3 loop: CSAPRGGQETQYF. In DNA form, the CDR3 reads TGCAGTGCTCCACGGGGGGGACAAGAGACCCAGTACTTC.

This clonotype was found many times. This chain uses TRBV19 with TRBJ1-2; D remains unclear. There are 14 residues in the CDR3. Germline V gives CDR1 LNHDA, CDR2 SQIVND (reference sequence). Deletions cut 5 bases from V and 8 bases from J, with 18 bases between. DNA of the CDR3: TGTGCCAGTAGTTCGGCAGACGGCCTGGGGGGCTACACCTTC. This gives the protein CASSSADGLGGYTF.

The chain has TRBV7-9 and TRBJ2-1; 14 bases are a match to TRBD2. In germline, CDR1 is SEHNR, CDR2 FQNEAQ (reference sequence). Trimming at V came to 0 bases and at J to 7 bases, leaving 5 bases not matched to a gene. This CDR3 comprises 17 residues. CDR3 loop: CASSLARGLAGGNEQFF. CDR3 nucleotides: TGTGCCAGCAGCTTAGCGCGAGGACTAGCGGGGGGTAATGAGCAGTTCTTC.

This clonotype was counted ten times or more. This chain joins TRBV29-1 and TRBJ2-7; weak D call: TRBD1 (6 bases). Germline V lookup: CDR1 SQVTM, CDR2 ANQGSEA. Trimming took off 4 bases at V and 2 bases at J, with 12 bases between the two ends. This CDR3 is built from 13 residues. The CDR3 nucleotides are TGCAGCGTTGGCGAGGCAGGGGCCTACGAGCAGTACTTC. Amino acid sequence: CSVGEAGAYEQYF.

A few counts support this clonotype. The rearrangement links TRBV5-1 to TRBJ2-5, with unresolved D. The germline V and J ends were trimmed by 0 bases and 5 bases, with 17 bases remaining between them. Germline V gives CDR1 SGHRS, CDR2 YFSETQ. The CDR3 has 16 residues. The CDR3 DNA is TGCGCCAGCAGCTTGGAAGGACCCACCGCACGTGAGACCCAGTACTTC. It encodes CASSLEGPTARETQYF.

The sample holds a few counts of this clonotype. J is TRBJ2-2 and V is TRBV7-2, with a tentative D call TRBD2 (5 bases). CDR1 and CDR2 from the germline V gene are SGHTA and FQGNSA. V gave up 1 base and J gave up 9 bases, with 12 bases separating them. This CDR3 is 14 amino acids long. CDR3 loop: CASSLEGAVRELFF. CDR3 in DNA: TGTGCCAGCAGCTTAGAGGGAGCGGTCCGGGAGCTGTTTTTT. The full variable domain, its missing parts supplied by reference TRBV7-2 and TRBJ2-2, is GAGVSQSPSNKVTEKGKDVELRCDPISGHTALYWYRQSLGQGLEFLIYFQGNSAPDKSGLPSDRFSAERTGGSVSTLTIQRTQQEDSAVYLCASSLEGAVRELFFGEGSRLTVL.

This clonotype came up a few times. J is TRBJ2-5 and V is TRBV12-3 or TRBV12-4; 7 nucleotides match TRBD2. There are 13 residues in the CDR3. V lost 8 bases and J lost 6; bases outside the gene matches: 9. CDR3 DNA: TGTGCCAGCCAAGGGAGCGGGGTGAAGACCCAGTACTTC. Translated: CASQGSGVKTQYF.

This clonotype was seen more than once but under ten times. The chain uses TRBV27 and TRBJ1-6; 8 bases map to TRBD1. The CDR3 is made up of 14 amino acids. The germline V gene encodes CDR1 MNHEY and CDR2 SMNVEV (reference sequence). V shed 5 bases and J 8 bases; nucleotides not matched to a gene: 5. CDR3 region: CASSTDRVDSPLHF. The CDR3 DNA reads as TGTGCCAGCAGTACGGACAGGGTGGATTCACCCCTCCACTTT.

CDR3 sequence (DNA): TGTGCCAGCAGTTGGACTAGCGGGGGGGCGAGGCAAGAGACCCAGTACTTC. This sequence encodes CASSWTSGGARQETQYF. The chain joins TRBV5-4 to TRBJ2-5, with 15 bases matching TRBD2. The CDR3 sequence is 17 residues long. Trimming removed 5 bases from V and 2 bases from J; junction bases left unmatched: 7. Per the germline V gene, CDR1 is SGHNT and CDR2 is YYREEE (reference sequence).

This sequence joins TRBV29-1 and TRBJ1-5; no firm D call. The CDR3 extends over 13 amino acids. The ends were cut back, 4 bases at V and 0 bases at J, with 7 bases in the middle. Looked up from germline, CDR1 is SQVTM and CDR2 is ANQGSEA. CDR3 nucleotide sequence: TGCAGCGTTGCGCGAGGTAGCAATCAGCCCCAGCATTTT. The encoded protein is CSVARGSNQPQHF. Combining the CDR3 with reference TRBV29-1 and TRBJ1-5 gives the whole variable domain SAVISQKPSRDICQRGTSLTIQCQVDSQVTMMFWYRQQPGQSLTLIATANQGSEATYESGFVIDKFPISRPNLTFSTLTVSNMSPEDSSIYLCSVARGSNQPQHFGDGTRLSIL.